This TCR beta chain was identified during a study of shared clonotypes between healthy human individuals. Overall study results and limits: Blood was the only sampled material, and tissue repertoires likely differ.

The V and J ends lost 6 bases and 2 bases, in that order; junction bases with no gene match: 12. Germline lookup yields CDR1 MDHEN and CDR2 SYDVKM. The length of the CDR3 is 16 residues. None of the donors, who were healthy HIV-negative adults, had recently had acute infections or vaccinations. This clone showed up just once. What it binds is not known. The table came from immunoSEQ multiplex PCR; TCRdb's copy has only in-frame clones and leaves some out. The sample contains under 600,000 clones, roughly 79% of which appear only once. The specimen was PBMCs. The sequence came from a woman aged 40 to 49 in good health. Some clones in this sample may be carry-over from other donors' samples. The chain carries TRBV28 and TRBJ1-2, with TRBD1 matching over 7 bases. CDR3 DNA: TGTGCCAGCAGCGCCCCTACAGGGGTGGGGAACTATGGCTACACCTTC. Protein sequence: CASSAPTGVGNYGYTF.